A single sample gave rise to the 32 T cell receptor beta chains below, sequenced in a study of blood T cell repertoires in COVID-19. Assay: immunoSEQ multiplex PCR; the TCRdb copy retains only in-frame clones and omits some. Among approximately 40,000 clones, 75% to 90% were seen once, and the ten largest hold approximately 10%. The sample comprised peripheral blood. The receptors were sampled from a woman aged 70 to 79 with acute or convalescent COVID-19.

The sample holds a few counts of this clone. The rearrangement links TRBV19 to TRBJ2-4; D perhaps matches TRBD2 (5 bases). The CDR3 has 14 residues. Trimming shortened V by 1 base and J by 2 bases, and 6 bases separated the two germline ends. Germline V lookup: CDR1 LNHDA, CDR2 SQIVND (reference sequence). For the CDR3, the DNA is TGTGCCAGTAGTATAGCCGGGACCAAAAACATTCAGTACTTC. Translated: CASSIAGTKNIQYF. Full variable domain (missing parts from reference TRBV19 and TRBJ2-4): DGGITQSPKYLFRKEGQNVTLSCEQNLNHDAMYWYRQDPGQGLRLIYYSQIVNDFQKGDIAEGYSVSREKKESFPLTVTSAQKNPTAFYLCASSIAGTKNIQYFGAGTRLSVL.

This chain uses TRBV18 with TRBJ2-2; D not certain. CDR3 size: 17 residues. V lost 4 bases to trimming and J lost 0 bases, with 15 bases between them. Germline V gene lookup returns CDR1 KGHSH and CDR2 LQKENI. CDR3 amino acids: CASSQFSNGPNTGELFF. CDR3 bases: TGTGCCAGCTCACAGTTTAGTAACGGTCCGAACACCGGGGAGCTGTTTTTT.

The genes are TRBV7-8 and TRBJ2-4; D possibly corresponds to TRBD2 (5 bases). Trimming shortened V by 3 bases and J by 2 bases, and 14 bases separated the two germline ends. The CDR3 has 16 residues. Per germline, CDR1 SGHVS and CDR2 FQNEAQ. DNA for the CDR3: TGTGCCAGCAGCTTCCAATCCGGGATAACCAAAAACATTCAGTACTTC. This sequence encodes CASSFQSGITKNIQYF. Complete variable domain (other parts from reference TRBV7-8 and TRBJ2-4): GAGVSQSPRYKVAKRGQDVALRCDPISGHVSLFWYQQALGQGPEFLTYFQNEAQLDKSGLPSDRFFAERPEGSVSTLKIQRTQQEDSAVYLCASSFQSGITKNIQYFGAGTRLSVL.

This clone has only one observation. The chain has TRBV28 and TRBJ2-7; TRBD2 is a possible D gene (6 bases). The CDR3 totals 14 residues. The V end lost 3 bases, the J end lost 0 bases, and 9 bases lay between the germline ends. Germline lookup yields CDR1 MDHEN and CDR2 SYDVKM. DNA of the CDR3: TGTGCCAGCAGTTTGGGGGGTCTCTCCTACGAGCAGTACGTC. This sequence encodes CASSLGGLSYEQYV.

V usage is TRBV7-2 and J usage is TRBJ2-1, with D maybe TRBD1 (6 bases). CDR3 length: 14 residues. Trimming shortened V by 3 bases and J by 4 bases, and 10 bases separated the two germline ends. Looked up from germline, CDR1 is SGHTA and CDR2 is FQGNSA. The CDR3 protein is CASSFGQLYNEQFF. Written as DNA, the CDR3 is TGTGCCAGCAGCTTCGGACAGCTTTACAATGAGCAGTTCTTC.

The genes are TRBV11-2 and TRBJ2-7; TRBD1 matches 7 bases. Germline CDR1 and CDR2: SGHAT and FQNNGV. The CDR3 extends over 14 amino acids. The trim removed 4 bases at V and 5 bases at J, leaving 8 bases unmatched. The CDR3 DNA reads as TGTGCCAGCAGCTCCGTGCAGGGGGAACACGAGCAGTACGTC. Encoded protein: CASSSVQGEHEQYV.

The rearrangement uses TRBV19 and TRBJ1-4; possible D gene TRBD1, 6 bases. Germline V lookup: CDR1 LNHDA, CDR2 SQIVND (reference sequence). This CDR3 is 15 amino acids long. Trimming took 5 bases from V and 5 from J, leaving 15 bases between them. CDR3 residues: CASSPMDSLNEKLFF. Written as DNA, the CDR3 is TGTGCCAGTAGTCCAATGGACAGCTTAAATGAAAAACTGTTTTTT.

This clone was counted once. This chain links TRBV6-5 with TRBJ2-7, with a tentative D call TRBD2 (6 bases). CDR3 length: 14 residues. Trimming stripped 8 bases from V and 7 bases from J, with 21 bases between. Germline V CDR1 and CDR2: MNHEY, SVGAGI. The CDR3 DNA reads TGTGCCAGCGTACTCGGTCCGGGGGTATGGGAGCAGTACGTC. This gives the protein CASVLGPGVWEQYV.

This chain links TRBV20-1 with TRBJ2-5; D gene uncertain. Germline values: CDR1 DFQATT, CDR2 SNEGSKA (reference sequence). V was trimmed by 6 bases and J by 3 bases, leaving 8 bases between them. This CDR3 comprises 11 residues. CDR3 region: CSATEKETQYF. CDR3 nucleotides: TGCAGTGCCACAGAAAAAGAGACCCAGTACTTC.

The chain combines TRBV12-3 or TRBV12-4 with TRBJ1-5; D gene unclear. Trimming shortened V by 2 bases and J by 0 bases, and 2 bases separated the two germline ends. CDR3 length: 13 amino acids. Here the CDR3 DNA reads TGTGCCAGCAGTTTACTTAGCAATCAGCCCCAGCATTTT. Residues: CASSLLSNQPQHF.

CDR3 residues: CASSQDWDTGREKLFF. In nucleotides, the CDR3 is TGTGCCAGCAGCCAAGATTGGGACACCGGCCGCGAAAAACTGTTTTTT. The chain recombines TRBV4-2 with TRBJ1-4, with D perhaps TRBD1 (6 bases). The CDR3 covers 16 residues. The germline V and J ends were trimmed by 0 bases and 8 bases, with 16 bases remaining between them. From germline, CDR1 is LGHNA and CDR2 YNFKEQ.

The chain carries TRBV19 and TRBJ1-5, with D maybe TRBD1 (5 bases). The germline V and J ends were trimmed by 6 bases and 8 bases, with 17 bases remaining between them. Germline V gene sequence: CDR1 LNHDA, CDR2 SQIVND (reference sequence). There are 14 residues in the CDR3. The CDR3 DNA reads TGTGCCAGTAGCGACAGAATCGTCGTTGAGCCCCAGCATTTT. It specifies CASSDRIVVEPQHF.

V and J are TRBV2 and TRBJ1-5; a weak D match, TRBD1 (6 bases). The V gene's germline CDR1 is SNHLY and CDR2 FYNNEI. Trimming stripped 2 bases from V and 0 bases from J, with 14 bases between. This CDR3 contains 17 residues. The CDR3 bases are TGTGCCAGCAGTGAAAGCGGAGACAGGTATAGCAATCAGCCCCAGCATTTT. Its protein is CASSESGDRYSNQPQHF.

The chain links TRBV28 to TRBJ2-5, with 8 bases that match TRBD1. CDR1 and CDR2 from the germline V gene are MDHEN and SYDVKM. The CDR3 contains 12 residues. With V trimmed by 2 bases and J by 13 bases, 6 bases remained unmatched. The CDR3 here is CASSLPDRARYF. As DNA, the CDR3 is TGTGCCAGCAGTTTACCGGACAGGGCGAGGTACTTC.

The chain employs TRBV12-3 or TRBV12-4 and TRBJ1-2; the match to TRBD1 covers 8 bases. The ends lost 6 bases at V and 8 bases at J; junction bases unmatched: 5. This CDR3 is built from 12 residues. CDR3 nucleotide sequence: TGTGCCAGCAGCGGAACAGGGGGAGGCTACACCTTC. Translating gives CASSGTGGGYTF.

This clone was picked up one time. The CDR3: CASGTPRSPTNEKLFF. The CDR3 nucleotides are TGTGCTAGTGGCACCCCTCGGAGTCCAACTAATGAAAAACTGTTTTTT. The rearrangement uses TRBV12-5 and TRBJ1-4; D gene unclear. V was trimmed by 6 bases and J by 0 bases, leaving 14 bases between them. This CDR3 is built from 16 residues. Germline V gene data show CDR1 as LGHNT and CDR2 as FRNRAP.

The chain is built from TRBV11-2 and TRBJ1-2; TRBD1 is a possible D gene (6 bases). The CDR3 consists of 14 residues. Looked up from germline, CDR1 is SGHAT and CDR2 is FQNNGV. V was clipped by 5 bases and J by 8 bases, with 18 bases between them. CDR3 amino acids: CASSPYAGVYGYTF. CDR3 nucleotides: TGTGCCAGCAGCCCCTACGCAGGGGTTTACGGCTACACCTTC. The full variable domain, rest sourced from reference TRBV11-2 and TRBJ1-2, is EAGVAQSPRYKIIEKRQSVAFWCNPISGHATLYWYQQILGQGPKLLIQFQNNGVVDDSQLPKDRFSAERLKGVDSTLKIQPAKLEDSAVYLCASSPYAGVYGYTFGSGTRLTVV.

The chain carries TRBV10-3 and TRBJ1-1; 7 bases line up with TRBD1. The CDR3 extends over 16 amino acids. J gave up 3 bases and V 2 bases, and 9 bases lay outside the gene matches. Germline V gene lookup returns CDR1 ENHRY and CDR2 SYGVKD. CDR3 coding DNA: TGTGCCATCAGTGAGGCTCGAAGGGGGCGCGACACTGAAGCTTTCTTT. The encoded protein is CAISEARRGRDTEAFF.

This chain uses TRBV7-2 with TRBJ1-2; D is perhaps TRBD1 (6 bases). V was clipped by 5 bases and J by 8 bases, with 27 bases between them. The CDR3 has 17 residues. Germline values: CDR1 SGHTA, CDR2 FQGNSA. CDR3 amino acids: CASSPPGGVLVTAGYTF. The CDR3, as DNA: TGTGCCAGCAGCCCCCCGGGGGGCGTCTTGGTGACGGCGGGCTACACCTTC. Based on the CDR3 plus reference TRBV7-2 and TRBJ1-2, the full variable domain is GAGVSQSPSNKVTEKGKDVELRCDPISGHTALYWYRQSLGQGLEFLIYFQGNSAPDKSGLPSDRFSAERTGGSVSTLTIQRTQQEDSAVYLCASSPPGGVLVTAGYTFGSGTRLTVV.

V and J are TRBV10-3 and TRBJ2-4, with TRBD1 matching over 12 bases. Germline trimming cut 6 bases from V and 0 bases from J; bases unmatched to any gene: 15. Germline CDR1 and CDR2: ENHRY and SYGVKD. The CDR3 contains 20 residues. The CDR3 DNA reads as TGTGCCATCAGGAAACCGGGCCGGGACAGGGGGCCCTTAGCCAAAAACATTCAGTACTTC. Amino acids: CAIRKPGRDRGPLAKNIQYF.

This chain joins TRBV5-1 and TRBJ2-5; D might be TRBD2 (6 bases). The V gene lost 0 bases and the J gene lost 0 bases, with 6 bases spanning the gap. Germline V gives CDR1 SGHRS, CDR2 YFSETQ. The CDR3 runs to 14 residues. CDR3 amino acids: CASSLGDYQETQYF. CDR3 in DNA: TGCGCCAGCAGCTTGGGGGACTACCAAGAGACCCAGTACTTC. Combining the CDR3 with reference TRBV5-1 and TRBJ2-5 gives the whole variable domain KAGVTQTPRYLIKTRGQQVTLSCSPISGHRSVSWYQQTPGQGLQFLFEYFSETQRNKGNFPGRFSGRQFSNSRSEMNVSTLELGDSALYLCASSLGDYQETQYFGPGTRLLVL.

The genes are TRBV5-1 and TRBJ2-2; TRBD2 matches 13 bases. After removal of 0 bases from V and 6 bases from J, the junction contained 2 bases not matched to a gene. The CDR3 runs to 16 residues. Germline CDR1 reads SGHRS; CDR2 reads YFSETQ. The CDR3: CASSLEGLAGAGELFF. The CDR3 nucleotides read TGCGCCAGCAGCTTGGAAGGACTAGCGGGAGCCGGGGAGCTGTTTTTT.

The rearrangement joins TRBV13 to TRBJ2-4; D unresolved. The germline gives CDR1 PRHDT, CDR2 FYEKMQ (reference sequence). The germline V and J ends were trimmed by 3 bases and 0 bases, with 21 bases remaining between them. CDR3 length: 19 amino acids. Here the CDR3 reads CASSFLSQVVLLAKNIQYF. As DNA, the CDR3 is TGTGCCAGCAGCTTTCTTTCCCAGGTGGTACTGCTAGCCAAAAACATTCAGTACTTC.

The rearrangement uses TRBV30 and TRBJ1-3; maybe TRBD1 (5 bases). Germline lookup yields CDR1 GTSNPN and CDR2 SVGIG (reference sequence). The CDR3 loop spans 15 amino acids. V was shortened by 1 base and J by 0 bases, with 10 bases between the two germline ends. The CDR3: CAWSAGLSSGNTIYF. CDR3 bases: TGTGCCTGGAGTGCAGGGCTCTCCTCTGGAAACACCATATATTTT.

This clone was found once. The chain employs TRBV19 and TRBJ2-3; D call uncertain. V lost 6 bases to trimming and J lost 0 bases, with 10 bases between them. The CDR3 runs 14 residues. CDR1 and CDR2 (germline): LNHDA, SQIVND (reference sequence). The CDR3 DNA sequence: TGTGCCAGTAGATCGAGCGCTAGCACAGATACGCAGTATTTT. Amino acids: CASRSSASTDTQYF.

V usage is TRBV7-2 and J usage is TRBJ2-5; TRBD2 matches 10 bases. The germline CDR1 and CDR2 sequences are SGHTA and FQGNSA. This CDR3 has 14 residues. The V gene end was trimmed by 8 bases and the J gene end by 5 bases; junction bases not matched to a gene: 8. The CDR3 is CASGPSGSWETQYF. The CDR3 DNA reads TGTGCCAGCGGACCTAGCGGGAGTTGGGAGACCCAGTACTTC.

This chain connects TRBV29-1 to TRBJ1-1; D gene unclear. Germline CDR1 is SQVTM and CDR2 is ANQGSEA. This CDR3 spans 14 amino acids. Trimming took 1 base from V and 2 from J, leaving 11 bases between them. Here the CDR3 reads CSVEARLGNTEAFF. CDR3 DNA: TGCAGCGTTGAAGCTAGACTCGGCAACACTGAAGCTTTCTTT.

This rearrangement joins TRBV7-9 to TRBJ2-1, with D possibly TRBD1 on 6 matching bases. The CDR3 length is 12 residues. V was clipped by 5 bases and J by 8 bases, with 10 bases between them. In germline, CDR1 is SEHNR, CDR2 FQNEAQ (reference sequence). CDR3 amino acids: CASSEQGDEQFF. The DNA of the CDR3 is TGTGCCAGCAGCGAACAGGGCGATGAGCAGTTCTTC. The complete variable domain, with remaining parts taken from reference TRBV7-9 and TRBJ2-1, reads DTGVSQNPRHKITKRGQNVTFRCDPISEHNRLYWYRQTLGQGPEFLTYFQNEAQLEKSRLLSDRFSAERPKGSFSTLEIQRTEQGDSAMYLCASSEQGDEQFFGPGTRLTVL.

The CDR3 is CASSRRLAVYNEQFF. In DNA form, the CDR3 reads TGTGCCAGCAGTCGAAGACTAGCGGTCTACAATGAGCAGTTCTTC. The chain recombines TRBV6-5 with TRBJ2-1; 9 positions agree with TRBD2. Per the germline V gene, CDR1 is MNHEY and CDR2 is SVGAGI. V lost 5 bases and J lost 3; bases outside the gene matches: 5. The CDR3 has 15 residues.

V and J are TRBV7-2 and TRBJ2-2; D not certain. This CDR3 is 14 amino acids long. The germline gives CDR1 SGHTA, CDR2 FQGNSA. Trimming left V 6 bases short and J 2 bases short, with 10 bases between. The CDR3 DNA follows: TGTGCCAGCAGAACAGACACCAACACCGGGGAGCTGTTTTTT. Translated: CASRTDTNTGELFF.

The chain is built from TRBV2 and TRBJ2-3, with a possible D match to TRBD2 (6 bases). Trimming stripped 2 bases from V and 6 bases from J, with 15 bases between. The CDR3 is made up of 15 amino acids. Germline loops: CDR1 SNHLY, CDR2 FYNNEI. CDR3 residues: CASSERDSISDTQYF. For the CDR3, the DNA is TGTGCCAGCAGTGAACGGGACTCTATCTCGGATACGCAGTATTTT.

The chain has TRBV28 and TRBJ1-2; a weak D match, TRBD1 (6 bases). The CDR3 spans 15 residues. V shed 5 bases and J shed 1 base, with 14 bases lying between them. Germline loops: CDR1 MDHEN, CDR2 SYDVKM. The CDR3: CASSSSGVGNYGYTF. CDR3 bases: TGTGCCAGCAGTAGTTCAGGGGTCGGTAACTATGGCTACACCTTC.